Below, 25 T cell receptor beta chains from the same sample are listed, as sequenced in a study of T-cell memory formation after mild COVID-19. TCRdb itself ran the 5' RACE reads through MiXCR, one entry per CDR3 protein. The sample shows 200,000 to 250,000 distinct CDR3 sequences, roughly 27% of them seen only once. The specimen was PBMCs or a T cell subset sorted from them (not recorded which). The receptors were sampled from an adult woman who had mild COVID-19 (a few samples of this study predate the infection). Cell type and time point are not known.

This chain uses TRBV20-1 with TRBJ1-1, with D uncertain. The CDR3 consists of 13 residues. V was shortened by 5 bases and J by 1 base, with 11 bases between the two germline ends. Germline CDR1 DFQATT, CDR2 SNEGSKA (reference sequence). In DNA form, the CDR3 reads TGCAGTGCTGGCCCGGACTGGAACACTGAAGCTTTCTTT. It translates to CSAGPDWNTEAFF.

The rearrangement joins TRBV4-1 to TRBJ2-5; D perhaps matches TRBD2 (6 bases). The CDR3 length is 16 residues. CDR1 and CDR2 from the germline V gene are MGHRA and YSYEKL. Trimming took off 2 bases at V and 2 bases at J, with 15 bases between the two ends. Here the CDR3 DNA reads TGCGCCAGCAGCCAATCTCTAGCGTTGGGGCAAGAGACCCAGTACTTC. Translating it yields CASSQSLALGQETQYF.

This clonotype was counted a few times. The DNA of the CDR3 is TGCGCCAGCAGCCAGGACAGAGGGATATTGGAGACCCAGTACTTC. Amino acid sequence: CASSQDRGILETQYF. This chain uses TRBV4-1 with TRBJ2-5; possibly TRBD1 for D (6 bases). V was pared by 3 bases and J by 5 bases, with 16 bases between. Germline CDR1 reads MGHRA; CDR2 reads YSYEKL. This CDR3 has 15 residues.

This clonotype was found a few times. V is TRBV12-3 or TRBV12-4 and J is TRBJ1-1; a possible D gene is TRBD1 (6 bases). Trimming removed 3 bases at V and 0 bases at J, with 20 bases between. The CDR3 sequence is 18 residues long. CDR3 in DNA: TGTGCCAGCAGTTTTGTCAGGGGCCGAACCCTTATGAACACTGAAGCTTTCTTT. It codes for CASSFVRGRTLMNTEAFF.

This sequence joins TRBV4-1 and TRBJ2-1; 15 nucleotides match TRBD2. Unmatched junction bases numbered 8, after V lost 2 bases and J lost 0 bases. The germline V gene encodes CDR1 MGHRA and CDR2 YSYEKL. The CDR3 runs 20 residues. CDR3 protein: CASSQLGLAGGPSSYNEQFF. CDR3 nucleotides: TGCGCCAGCAGCCAATTGGGACTAGCGGGGGGTCCTAGCTCCTACAATGAGCAGTTCTTC.

This chain connects TRBV4-3 to TRBJ2-3; 7 bases map to TRBD2. Per the germline V gene, CDR1 is LGHNA and CDR2 is YSLEER. V gave up 6 bases and J gave up 1 base; unmatched junction bases: 7. This CDR3 spans 15 amino acids. The CDR3 DNA follows: TGCGCCAGCAGTCTCTGGGGGGGAGGCACAGATACGCAGTATTTT. This codes for CASSLWGGGTDTQYF.

This rearrangement joins TRBV7-2 to TRBJ2-5, with 14 bases matching TRBD2. Germline CDR1 is SGHTA and CDR2 is FQGNSA. This CDR3 spans 14 amino acids. The V and J ends lost 5 bases and 11 bases, in that order; junction bases with no gene match: 7. CDR3 sequence (DNA): TGTGCCAGCAGCGACGAGGGACTAGCGGGAGTTCAGTACTTC. Translation: CASSDEGLAGVQYF.

This clonotype occurred a few times. This chain connects TRBV7-2 to TRBJ2-4; D tentatively reads TRBD1 or TRBD2 (5 bases each). This CDR3 comprises 17 residues. V was clipped by 5 bases and J by 1 base, with 18 bases between them. Looked up from germline, CDR1 is SGHTA and CDR2 is FQGNSA. In nucleotides, the CDR3 is TGTGCCAGCAGCCCTGAATGGGGACGAAGGGCCAAAAACATTCAGTACTTC. Translation: CASSPEWGRRAKNIQYF.

The chain recombines TRBV3-1 with TRBJ1-2; D possibly corresponds to TRBD1 (5 bases). Germline CDR1 is LGHDT and CDR2 is YNNKEL (reference sequence). The CDR3 is 20 amino acids. V shed 0 bases and J shed 4 bases, with 27 bases lying between them. CDR3 loop: CASSQDVLRRRQPLSYGYTF. The CDR3 region has the DNA TGTGCCAGCAGCCAAGATGTTCTCAGGCGCAGACAGCCCCTAAGCTATGGCTACACCTTC.

This clonotype was observed a few times. The CDR3 coding sequence is TGTGCCAGCAGCGTCAGGGGCACGGACGCAGATACGCAGTATTTT. It is translated as CASSVRGTDADTQYF. The chain recombines TRBV6-6 with TRBJ2-3; D is possibly TRBD1 (6 bases). V was cut by 6 bases and J by 4 bases, with 17 bases left in between. Germline CDR1 and CDR2: MNHNY and SVGAGI (reference sequence). The CDR3 is 15 amino acids.

The chain couples TRBV6-1 to TRBJ2-7, with D possibly being TRBD1 (6 bases). In germline, CDR1 is MNHNS, CDR2 SASEGT. V lost 3 bases and J 4 bases, leaving 10 bases between the germline ends. This CDR3 has 13 amino acids. Here the CDR3 DNA reads TGTGCCAGCAGTGAGACAGGTCTTTACGAGCAGTACTTC. Protein product: CASSETGLYEQYF.

The chain couples TRBV6-5 to TRBJ1-1; D perhaps matches TRBD1 (5 bases). Germline CDR1 is MNHEY and CDR2 is SVGAGI. Trimming removed 2 bases from V and 1 base from J, with 8 bases in between. The CDR3 totals 14 residues. The CDR3 sequence is CASSYRQPNTEAFF. CDR3 sequence (DNA): TGTGCCAGCAGTTACCGACAGCCGAACACTGAAGCTTTCTTT.

This clonotype has more than one count but fewer than ten. The rearrangement joins TRBV7-8 to TRBJ1-6; 12 bases map to TRBD1. V dropped 3 bases and J dropped 6; count of bases not matched to a gene: 0. The CDR3 runs 15 residues. Germline CDR1 is SGHVS and CDR2 is FQNEAQ. The CDR3 loop reads CASSLGQGANSPLHF. In DNA form, the CDR3 reads TGTGCCAGCAGCTTGGGACAGGGGGCTAATTCACCCCTCCACTTT.

This clonotype was detected a few times. The rearrangement joins TRBV4-1 to TRBJ2-1; D unresolved. Germline assignment: CDR1 MGHRA and CDR2 YSYEKL. This CDR3 is 17 amino acids long. V was shortened by 0 bases and J by 5 bases, with 17 bases between the two germline ends. The CDR3 nucleotides read TGCGCCAGCAGCCAAGAGTTCCGGGCCCGTTTAGACAATGAGCAGTTCTTC. Translation gives CASSQEFRARLDNEQFF.

The table lists this clonotype with a few counts. This chain uses TRBV24-1 with TRBJ2-7, with TRBD1 matching 8 bases. The CDR3 spans 16 residues. The V gene's germline CDR1 is KGHDR and CDR2 SFDVKD. J lost 2 bases, V lost 11 bases, and 16 bases had no gene match. CDR3 residues: CAIPMGQATLPYEQYF. Here the CDR3 DNA reads TGTGCCATCCCCATGGGACAGGCAACATTGCCCTACGAGCAGTACTTC.

CDR3 in amino acids: CASSFTAGQETQYF. As DNA, the CDR3 is TGCGCCAGCAGCTTCACCGCGGGCCAAGAGACCCAGTACTTC. This chain uses TRBV5-1 with TRBJ2-5; maybe TRBD2 (5 bases). The CDR3 runs to 14 residues. Trimming took off 2 bases at V and 1 base at J, with 9 bases between the two ends. Germline V lookup: CDR1 SGHRS, CDR2 YFSETQ.

V and J are TRBV20-1 and TRBJ2-1, with 8 bases aligning to TRBD2. Germline CDR1 reads DFQATT; CDR2 reads SNEGSKA (reference sequence). The CDR3 is 13 residues long. Trimming took 3 bases from V and 10 from J; bases not matched to a gene: 8. The CDR3 here is CSASGRVSGEQFF. CDR3 sequence (DNA): TGCAGTGCTAGCGGGAGGGTCAGCGGGGAGCAGTTCTTC.

This clonotype occurred a few times. The J gene is TRBJ1-1, the V gene TRBV23-1; TRBD1 aligns across 8 bases. TRBV23-1 is identified as an open reading frame with a role that is uncertain. CDR3 length: 15 amino acids. The junction had 5 bases not matched to a gene; V was cut back by 4 bases and J by 1 base. The DNA of the CDR3 is TGCGCCAGCAGTCGGGCGGACAGGGAGAACACTGAAGCTTTCTTT. Its translation is CASSRADRENTEAFF.

The V call is TRBV4-2, the J call TRBJ2-1; weak D call: TRBD2 (6 bases). Germline CDR1 reads LGHNA; CDR2 reads YNFKEQ. The V gene lost 1 base and the J gene lost 4 bases, with 11 bases spanning the gap. The length of the CDR3 is 15 residues. The CDR3 loop is CASSQAASEYNEQFF. The CDR3, as DNA: TGTGCCAGCAGCCAAGCGGCTAGCGAGTACAATGAGCAGTTCTTC.

This clonotype has a count of ten or more. J is TRBJ2-7 and V is TRBV28; possibly TRBD1 for D (6 bases). CDR3 length: 14 residues. Germline assignment: CDR1 MDHEN and CDR2 SYDVKM. V lost 9 bases and J lost 2, with 17 bases in between. The CDR3 spells CASRATGITYEQYF. The CDR3 DNA is TGTGCCAGTAGAGCCACAGGGATTACCTACGAGCAGTACTTC. The whole variable domain, remainder taken from reference TRBV28 and TRBJ2-7, is DVKVTQSSRYLVKRTGEKVFLECVQDMDHENMFWYRQDPGLGLRLIYFSYDVKMKEKGDIPEGYSVSREKKERFSLILESASTNQTSMYLCASRATGITYEQYFGPGTRLTVT.

The chain has TRBV24-1 and TRBJ2-1; 8 nucleotides match TRBD1. V lost 4 bases to trimming and J lost 8 bases; unmatched junction nucleotides: 18. The CDR3 totals 18 residues. From germline, CDR1 is KGHDR and CDR2 SFDVKD. This chain's CDR3 is CATSETLQDRAIIYEQFF. The CDR3 coding sequence is TGTGCCACCAGTGAGACCCTACAGGACAGGGCAATCATCTATGAGCAGTTCTTC.

This clonotype was counted a few times. The rearrangement links TRBV5-1 to TRBJ1-1, with 7 nucleotides matching TRBD1. CDR3 length equals 13 residues. The trim removed 2 bases at V and 8 bases at J, leaving 6 bases unmatched. CDR1 is SGHRS and CDR2 is YFSETQ in the germline V gene. The DNA for the CDR3 is TGCGCCAGCAGCTTCGAGCGCAGGGGGGAAGCTTTCTTT. Amino acids: CASSFERRGEAFF. Filled out from reference TRBV5-1 and TRBJ1-1, the complete variable domain reads KAGVTQTPRYLIKTRGQQVTLSCSPISGHRSVSWYQQTPGQGLQFLFEYFSETQRNKGNFPGRFSGRQFSNSRSEMNVSTLELGDSALYLCASSFERRGEAFFGQGTRLTVV.

The V and J genes are TRBV7-2 and TRBJ2-7, with TRBD1 matching 9 bases. Germline V gives CDR1 SGHTA, CDR2 FQGNSA. Losses at the gene ends were 4 bases for V and 5 bases for J; bases not matched to a gene: 9. There are 15 residues in the CDR3. This chain's CDR3 is CASSSPGQGIDEQYF. The CDR3 DNA reads as TGTGCCAGCAGCTCCCCGGGACAGGGTATCGACGAGCAGTACTTC.

Only a few counts were recorded for this clonotype. The rearrangement uses TRBV2 and TRBJ2-3, with D perhaps TRBD1 (5 bases). The germline V and J ends were trimmed by 4 bases and 1 base, with 9 bases remaining between them. CDR1 and CDR2 (germline): SNHLY, FYNNEI. The CDR3 covers 14 residues. Here the CDR3 DNA reads TGTGCCAGCAGTGTGGGGCTGGGCACAGATACGCAGTATTTT. Protein: CASSVGLGTDTQYF.

The chain has TRBV19 and TRBJ1-2; 10 positions agree with TRBD1. Germline V gene data show CDR1 as LNHDA and CDR2 as SQIVND (reference sequence). The trim removed 8 bases at V and 5 bases at J, leaving 5 bases unmatched. This CDR3 spans 13 amino acids. CDR3 protein: CASPPGQGYGYTF. CDR3 nucleotide sequence: TGTGCCAGTCCCCCGGGACAGGGGTATGGCTACACCTTC. Complete variable domain (other parts from reference TRBV19 and TRBJ1-2): DGGITQSPKYLFRKEGQNVTLSCEQNLNHDAMYWYRQDPGQGLRLIYYSQIVNDFQKGDIAEGYSVSREKKESFPLTVTSAQKNPTAFYLCASPPGQGYGYTFGSGTRLTVV.